The 32 T cell receptor beta chains below all came from one sample that was sequenced in a study of shared clonotypes between healthy human individuals. Sequencing was performed with immunoSEQ multiplex PCR; in TCRdb, only in-frame clones are kept and a portion is missing. The sample holds about 980,000 clones, approximately 80% seen once. The sample was memory CD4+ T cells sorted from blood. Stated subset: CD45RA-negative fraction. The receptors were sampled from a young man in good health.

The genes are TRBV11-3 and TRBJ2-5; D perhaps matches TRBD1 (6 bases). This CDR3 contains 16 residues. From germline, CDR1 is SGHNT and CDR2 YENEEA. V was cut by 4 bases and J by 2 bases, with 17 bases left in between. The CDR3 sequence: CASSSRGDGGQETQYF. DNA for the CDR3: TGTGCCAGCAGCTCCAGGGGAGATGGCGGTCAAGAGACCCAGTACTTC. Full variable domain (missing parts from reference TRBV11-3 and TRBJ2-5): EAGVVQSPRYKIIEKKQPVAFWCNPISGHNTLYWYLQNLGQGPELLIRYENEEAVDDSQLPKDRFSAERLKGVDSTLKIQPAELGDSAVYLCASSSRGDGGQETQYFGPGTRLLVL.

The chain couples TRBV5-1 to TRBJ2-4, with D hard to call. With 2 bases removed from V and 3 bases from J, the gap between germline ends came to 9 bases. This CDR3 is built from 14 residues. CDR1 SGHRS and CDR2 YFSETQ come from the germline V gene. CDR3 bases: TGCGCCAGCAGCTTAGGGTTGGACAAAAACATTCAGTACTTC. Amino acids: CASSLGLDKNIQYF.

The J gene is TRBJ1-1, the V gene TRBV7-9, with unresolved D. The V end was cut by 4 bases, the J end by 8 bases, with 5 bases between. Germline CDR1 SEHNR, CDR2 FQNEAQ (reference sequence). This CDR3 is built from 10 residues. Written as DNA, the CDR3 is TGTGCCAGCAGCTCAGCCGAAGCTTTCTTT. Translated: CASSSAEAFF.

V and J are TRBV5-6 and TRBJ2-2, with 9 bases identical to TRBD2. Germline CDR1 and CDR2: SGHDT and YYEEEE. The CDR3 contains 15 residues. V lost 0 bases and J lost 3; bases outside the gene matches: 0. CDR3: CASSLGLADTGELFF. The CDR3 bases are TGTGCCAGCAGCTTGGGACTAGCGGACACCGGGGAGCTGTTTTTT.

The V and J genes are TRBV30 and TRBJ1-2, with D tentatively TRBD1 (6 bases). The CDR3 covers 12 residues. V was cut by 5 bases and J by 4 bases, with 11 bases left in between. CDR1 and CDR2 from the germline V gene are GTSNPN and SVGIG (reference sequence). Here the CDR3 reads CAWFEGGYGYTF. The CDR3 DNA is TGTGCCTGGTTTGAGGGGGGCTATGGCTACACCTTC.

The chain recombines TRBV5-1 with TRBJ2-7; D not resolved. The CDR3 runs to 14 residues. V lost 4 bases and J lost 2, with 13 bases in between. CDR1 and CDR2 (germline): SGHRS, YFSETQ. CDR3 nucleotides: TGCGCCAGCAGCCCAGATTCAGAAACCTACGAGCAGTACTTC. Protein: CASSPDSETYEQYF.

This clone was recorded at least ten times. The genes are TRBV27 and TRBJ1-4; D unresolved. V lost 2 bases and J lost 7, with 14 bases in between. The CDR3 is 15 residues long. From germline, CDR1 is MNHEY and CDR2 SMNVEV (reference sequence). The CDR3 loop reads CASSLQLAGGEKLFF. The CDR3 region has the DNA TGTGCCAGCAGTTTACAGTTGGCAGGAGGTGAAAAACTGTTTTTT.

Concerning this clone: A much larger clone sits a single nucleotide away, making a read error possible. Other nucleotide sequences in the sample specify the same CDR3. This rearrangement joins TRBV7-8 to TRBJ2-7, with 8 bases matching TRBD1. This CDR3 is 13 amino acids long. Trimming at V came to 5 bases and at J to 4 bases, leaving 4 bases not matched to a gene. The germline V gene encodes CDR1 SGHVS and CDR2 FQNEAQ. In DNA form, the CDR3 reads TGTGCCAGCAGCACCGGACAGGGATACGAGCAGTACTTC. It translates to CASSTGQGYEQYF.

The chain employs TRBV5-5 and TRBJ1-2, with TRBD1 matching over 7 bases. Trimming removed 2 bases from V and 6 bases from J; junction bases left unmatched: 7. CDR3 size: 14 residues. Per the germline V gene, CDR1 is SGHKS and CDR2 is YYEKEE (reference sequence). CDR3 in amino acids: CASSFLTTGDGYTF. For the CDR3, the DNA is TGTGCCAGCAGCTTCCTGACTACAGGGGATGGCTACACCTTC.

The CDR3 DNA reads TGTGCCAGCAGATTTCATCCGGGACAGGTCTTCTTT. Translating gives CASRFHPGQVFF. The chain employs TRBV6-6 and TRBJ1-1; 8 nucleotides line up with TRBD1. The CDR3 is 12 amino acids. Germline CDR1 is MNHNY and CDR2 is SVGAGI (reference sequence). V lost 6 bases to trimming and J lost 14 bases; unmatched junction nucleotides: 11.

CDR3 residues: CASRQAPQGNYGYTF. The CDR3, as DNA: TGTGCCAGCAGACAAGCTCCACAGGGTAACTATGGCTACACCTTC. J is TRBJ1-2 and V is TRBV6-1, with a weak D call TRBD1 (6 bases). CDR1 is MNHNS and CDR2 is SASEGT in the germline V gene. This CDR3 region has 15 residues. Deletions cut 6 bases from V and 1 base from J, with 15 bases between.

In DNA form, the CDR3 reads TGTGCCAGCACCAAAGGGCGACAGGGACGGACACCCCTCCACTTT. Translated, it gives CASTKGRQGRTPLHF. This sequence joins TRBV6-5 and TRBJ1-6, with 7 bases fitting TRBD1. Germline values: CDR1 MNHEY, CDR2 SVGAGI. J was trimmed by 11 bases and V by 7 bases; bases with no gene match: 14. The CDR3 runs to 15 residues.

This chain connects TRBV5-1 to TRBJ2-6, with D possibly matching TRBD1 (6 bases). Trimming removed 0 bases at V and 0 bases at J, with 7 bases between. CDR1 and CDR2 (germline): SGHRS, YFSETQ. This CDR3 region has 16 residues. The CDR3 DNA sequence: TGCGCCAGCAGCTTGGAAGGGGGCTCTGGGGCCAACGTCCTGACTTTC. Protein: CASSLEGGSGANVLTF.

The rearrangement links TRBV29-1 to TRBJ2-7; D gene unclear. The germline V and J ends were trimmed by 5 bases and 3 bases, with 8 bases remaining between them. The CDR3 contains 11 residues. In germline, CDR1 is SQVTM, CDR2 ANQGSEA. CDR3 DNA: TGCAGCGTTCAGACCCACTACGAGCAGTACTTC. Translating gives CSVQTHYEQYF.

V and J are TRBV14 and TRBJ2-3, with D uncertain. The CDR3 consists of 13 residues. The germline gives CDR1 SGHDN, CDR2 FVKESK. Trimming took 0 bases from V and 9 from J, leaving 10 bases between them. CDR3 residues: CASSQDLVGTQYF. The CDR3 coding sequence is TGTGCCAGCAGCCAAGATTTAGTTGGCACGCAGTATTTT.

This clone was detected a few times. The chain carries TRBV30 and TRBJ1-2; maybe TRBD1 (5 bases). The CDR3 length is 12 residues. From germline, CDR1 is GTSNPN and CDR2 SVGIG (reference sequence). Trimming removed 0 bases from V and 7 bases from J, with 9 bases in between. CDR3 nucleotides: TGTGCCTGGAGTGTACTGGGGCTTGGCTACACCTTC. It encodes CAWSVLGLGYTF. The full variable domain, rest sourced from reference TRBV30 and TRBJ1-2, is SQTIHQWPATLVQPVGSPLSLECTVEGTSNPNLYWYRQAAGRGLQLLFYSVGIGQISSEVPQNLSASRPQDRQFILSSKKLLLSDSGFYLCAWSVLGLGYTFGSGTRLTVV.

This chain uses TRBV29-1 with TRBJ2-7; D is ambiguous. Trimming took off 3 bases at V and 3 bases at J, with 9 bases between the two ends. The germline V gene encodes CDR1 SQVTM and CDR2 ANQGSEA. The length of the CDR3 is 12 residues. This chain's CDR3 is CSVDMGSYEQYF. The CDR3 DNA follows: TGCAGCGTTGATATGGGCAGCTACGAGCAGTACTTC.

The J gene is TRBJ2-4, the V gene TRBV27; 11 bases are shared with TRBD2. V gave up 5 bases and J gave up 7 bases; unmatched junction bases: 1. Germline CDR1 is MNHEY and CDR2 is SMNVEV (reference sequence). The CDR3 is 13 residues long. CDR3 coding DNA: TGTGCCAGCAGTCTAGCGGGAGGTAACATTCAGTACTTC. This gives the protein CASSLAGGNIQYF.

The rearrangement uses TRBV13 and TRBJ1-3; D call uncertain. Germline V gene data show CDR1 as PRHDT and CDR2 as FYEKMQ (reference sequence). V was shortened by 0 bases and J by 3 bases, with 12 bases between the two germline ends. CDR3 length: 16 amino acids. CDR3 sequence reads: CASSLGTLIGGNTIYF. Here the CDR3 DNA reads TGTGCCAGCAGCTTAGGTACCTTGATAGGTGGAAACACCATATATTTT.

The chain links TRBV7-3 to TRBJ2-3; 14 bases line up with TRBD2. This CDR3 is 15 amino acids long. V shed 2 bases, J shed 5 bases, and the junction held 0 bases outside the gene matches. Germline V lookup: CDR1 SGHTA, CDR2 FQGTGA. The DNA for the CDR3 is TGTGCCAGCAGCTTAGGACTAGCGGGGGGAGATACGCAGTATTTT. This gives the protein CASSLGLAGGDTQYF.

The chain carries TRBV29-1 and TRBJ1-2; unclear D gene. This CDR3 is built from 11 residues. Trimming removed 6 bases at V and 3 bases at J, with 8 bases between. Germline CDR1 SQVTM, CDR2 ANQGSEA. DNA for the CDR3: TGCAGCGTCTTTTTGGACTATGGCTACACCTTC. Its protein is CSVFLDYGYTF.

The chain combines TRBV10-3 with TRBJ2-1; D possibly uses TRBD1 or TRBD2 (5 bases each). The length of the CDR3 is 11 residues. Germline V lookup: CDR1 ENHRY, CDR2 SYGVKD. Deletions cut 4 bases from V and 9 bases from J, with 7 bases between. CDR3 in amino acids: CAISVGTEQFF. DNA for the CDR3: TGTGCCATCAGTGTTGGGACTGAGCAGTTCTTC.

The V gene is TRBV2, the J gene TRBJ1-2, with 8 bases fitting TRBD1. Germline V gene sequence: CDR1 SNHLY, CDR2 FYNNEI. Unmatched junction bases numbered 9, after V lost 3 bases and J lost 6 bases. This CDR3 has 15 amino acids. CDR3 sequence reads: CASSERTGSSNGYTF. CDR3 nucleotide sequence: TGTGCCAGCAGTGAGCGGACAGGGAGTTCCAATGGCTACACCTTC.

This clone turned up a few times. The chain uses TRBV12-5 and TRBJ1-5; D gene ambiguous. CDR3 size: 15 residues. Trimming removed 0 bases from V and 2 bases from J, with 8 bases in between. The V gene's germline CDR1 is LGHNT and CDR2 FRNRAP. The CDR3 reads CASGLVKAGNQPQHF. The CDR3 region has the DNA TGTGCTAGTGGTTTGGTAAAGGCAGGCAATCAGCCCCAGCATTTT.

This clone was picked up one time. V and J are TRBV7-2 and TRBJ2-1, with 13 bases lining up with TRBD2. Looked up from germline, CDR1 is SGHTA and CDR2 is FQGNSA. Trimming took 5 bases from V and 0 from J; bases not matched to a gene: 7. The length of the CDR3 is 18 residues. CDR3 amino acids: CASSQLAGGLASYNEQFF. CDR3 DNA sequence: TGTGCCAGCAGCCAACTAGCGGGAGGGCTAGCCTCCTACAATGAGCAGTTCTTC.

V is TRBV7-2 and J is TRBJ2-1; 10 bases line up with TRBD1. J was trimmed by 15 bases and V by 5 bases; bases with no gene match: 13. This CDR3 is built from 14 residues. Germline assignment: CDR1 SGHTA and CDR2 FQGNSA. The CDR3 loop reads CASSGQGGMPPRFF. DNA for the CDR3: TGTGCCAGCAGCGGACAGGGGGGCATGCCTCCAAGGTTCTTC.

This clone was recorded at least ten times. J is TRBJ2-3 and V is TRBV11-2; TRBD2 matches 11 bases. Looked up from germline, CDR1 is SGHAT and CDR2 is FQNNGV. Trimming cost V 6 bases and J 3 bases; bases outside gene matches: 8. The length of the CDR3 is 16 residues. CDR3 nucleotide sequence: TGTGCCAGCAGTGTTACTAGCGGGAGAAGGACAGATACGCAGTATTTT. Its translation: CASSVTSGRRTDTQYF.

V usage is TRBV7-2 and J usage is TRBJ2-5; TRBD2 agrees at 8 bases. Germline lookup yields CDR1 SGHTA and CDR2 FQGNSA. With 6 bases clipped from V and 1 base from J, the junction kept 7 bases outside the gene matches. The CDR3 sequence is 15 residues long. CDR3 bases: TGTGCCAGCAGTACTGACGGGACTAGCCAAGAGACCCAGTACTTC. It translates to CASSTDGTSQETQYF. Full variable domain (remainder filled in from reference TRBV7-2 and TRBJ2-5): GAGVSQSPSNKVTEKGKDVELRCDPISGHTALYWYRQSLGQGLEFLIYFQGNSAPDKSGLPSDRFSAERTGGSVSTLTIQRTQQEDSAVYLCASSTDGTSQETQYFGPGTRLLVL.

In nucleotides, the CDR3 is TGTGCCAGCAGCCCACAGGTCGCAACTAATGAAAAACTGTTTTTT. This gives the protein CASSPQVATNEKLFF. The chain is built from TRBV7-2 and TRBJ1-4, with D perhaps TRBD1 (5 bases). CDR1 is SGHTA, CDR2 FQGNSA, per germline. This CDR3 contains 15 residues. V lost 5 bases and J lost 0, with 10 bases in between.

This sequence joins TRBV19 and TRBJ1-4, with D possibly TRBD1 on 5 matching bases. There are 14 residues in the CDR3. Germline CDR1 reads LNHDA; CDR2 reads SQIVND (reference sequence). The V gene lost 8 bases and the J gene lost 0 bases, with 10 bases spanning the gap. The CDR3 loop is CASRGGATNEKLFF. CDR3 coding DNA: TGTGCCAGTCGGGGCGGAGCAACTAATGAAAAACTGTTTTTT.

The chain recombines TRBV11-3 with TRBJ2-3; 12 bases map to TRBD2. The CDR3 runs 15 residues. Germline V gene data show CDR1 as SGHNT and CDR2 as YENEEA. Trimming cost V 5 bases and J 7 bases; bases outside gene matches: 7. For the CDR3, the DNA is TGTGCCAGCAGCCTAGGACTAGCGGGGACTAATACGCAGTATTTT. Its translation: CASSLGLAGTNTQYF.

CDR3 amino acids: CASSISLPETQYF. The CDR3 nucleotides are TGTGCCAGTAGTATTTCGCTTCCAGAGACCCAGTACTTC. This chain uses TRBV19 with TRBJ2-5; D remains ambiguous. The V gene's germline CDR1 is LNHDA and CDR2 SQIVND (reference sequence). The CDR3 runs 13 residues. Trimming removed 3 bases at V and 4 bases at J, with 9 bases between.